This T cell receptor beta chain originates from a study of breast tumors, draining lymph nodes, adjacent tissues. Trimming removed 0 bases at V and 5 bases at J, with 1 base between. Looked up from germline, CDR1 is MNHEY and CDR2 is SVGEGT. This CDR3 comprises 12 residues. This clonotype showed up many times. Samples came from axillary lymph nodes draining the breast cancer. From the multiplex PCR reads, TCRdb called clonotypes with MiXCR, one entry per CDR3 protein. This table has more than 250,000 distinct CDR3 sequences, roughly 30% appearing once. The specimen was axillary lymph node tissue. The V and J genes are TRBV6-2 or TRBV6-3 and TRBJ1-4; D is unclear. The source of this sequence is a female donor with breast cancer. Some clones in this sample may be carry-over from other donors' samples. The CDR3 DNA is TGTGCCAGCAGTTACTCGAATGAAAAACTGTTTTTT. As protein: CASSYSNEKLFF.